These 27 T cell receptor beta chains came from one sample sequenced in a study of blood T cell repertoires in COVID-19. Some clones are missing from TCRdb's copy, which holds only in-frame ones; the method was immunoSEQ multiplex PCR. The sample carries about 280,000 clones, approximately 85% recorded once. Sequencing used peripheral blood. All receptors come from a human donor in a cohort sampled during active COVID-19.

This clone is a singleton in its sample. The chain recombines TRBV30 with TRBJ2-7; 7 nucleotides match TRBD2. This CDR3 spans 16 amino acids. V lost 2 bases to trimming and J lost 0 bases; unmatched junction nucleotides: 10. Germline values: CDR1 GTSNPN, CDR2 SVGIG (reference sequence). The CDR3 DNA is TGTGCCTGGAGTTTACCCGGACTAGACAGCTCCTACGAGCAGTACTTC. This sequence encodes CAWSLPGLDSSYEQYF.

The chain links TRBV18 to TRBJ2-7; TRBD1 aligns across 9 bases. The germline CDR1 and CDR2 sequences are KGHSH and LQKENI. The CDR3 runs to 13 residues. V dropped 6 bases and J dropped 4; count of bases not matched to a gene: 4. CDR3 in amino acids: CASSSGTGYEQYF. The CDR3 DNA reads TGTGCCAGCTCCTCCGGGACAGGGTACGAGCAGTACTTC. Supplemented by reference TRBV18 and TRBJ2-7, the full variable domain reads NAGVMQNPRHLVRRRGQEARLRCSPMKGHSHVYWYRQLPEEGLKFMVYLQKENIIDESGMPKERFSAEFPKEGPSILRIQQVVRGDSAAYFCASSSGTGYEQYFGPGTRLTVT.

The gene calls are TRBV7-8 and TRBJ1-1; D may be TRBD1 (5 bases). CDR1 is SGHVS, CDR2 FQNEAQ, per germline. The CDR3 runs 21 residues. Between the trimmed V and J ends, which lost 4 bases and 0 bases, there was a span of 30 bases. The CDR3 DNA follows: TGTGCCAGCAGCTATACAAATTCTAGGTTCCCAGGGTCTACCGTGAACACTGAAGCTTTCTTT. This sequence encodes CASSYTNSRFPGSTVNTEAFF.

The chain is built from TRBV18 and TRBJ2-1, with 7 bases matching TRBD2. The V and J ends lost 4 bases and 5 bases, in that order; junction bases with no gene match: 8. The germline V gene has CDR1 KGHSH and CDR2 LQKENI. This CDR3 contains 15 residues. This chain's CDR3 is CASSQRTSLNNEQFF. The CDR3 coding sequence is TGTGCCAGCTCACAGAGGACTAGTCTAAACAATGAGCAGTTCTTC.

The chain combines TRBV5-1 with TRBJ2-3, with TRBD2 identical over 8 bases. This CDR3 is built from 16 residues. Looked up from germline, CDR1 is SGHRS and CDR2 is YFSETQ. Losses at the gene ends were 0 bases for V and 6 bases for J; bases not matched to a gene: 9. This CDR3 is CASSLGTSLTRDTQYF. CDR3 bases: TGCGCCAGCAGCTTGGGGACTAGCCTAACCAGGGATACGCAGTATTTT.

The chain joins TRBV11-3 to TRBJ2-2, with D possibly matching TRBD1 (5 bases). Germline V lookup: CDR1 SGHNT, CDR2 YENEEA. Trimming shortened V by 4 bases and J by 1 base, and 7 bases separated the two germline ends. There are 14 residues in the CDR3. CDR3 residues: CASSYDRNTGELFF. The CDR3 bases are TGTGCCAGCAGCTACGACAGGAACACCGGGGAGCTGTTTTTT.

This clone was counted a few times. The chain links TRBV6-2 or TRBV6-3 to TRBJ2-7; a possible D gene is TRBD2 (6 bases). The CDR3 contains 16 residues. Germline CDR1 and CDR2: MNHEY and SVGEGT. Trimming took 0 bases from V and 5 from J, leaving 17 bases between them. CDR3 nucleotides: TGTGCCAGCAGTTACTCGAAGGCCGGGACTTGGGACGAGCAGTACTTC. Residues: CASSYSKAGTWDEQYF.

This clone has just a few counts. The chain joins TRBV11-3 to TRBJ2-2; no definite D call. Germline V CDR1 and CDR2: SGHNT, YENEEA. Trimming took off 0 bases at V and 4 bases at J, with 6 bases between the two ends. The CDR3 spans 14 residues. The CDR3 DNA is TGTGCCAGCAGCTTAGAGGCAACCACCGGGGAGCTGTTTTTT. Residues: CASSLEATTGELFF.

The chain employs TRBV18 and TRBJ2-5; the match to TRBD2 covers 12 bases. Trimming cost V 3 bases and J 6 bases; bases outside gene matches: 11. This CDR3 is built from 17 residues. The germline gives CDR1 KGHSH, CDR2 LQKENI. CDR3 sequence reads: CASSPEGVTSGSQTQYF. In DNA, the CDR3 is TGTGCCAGCTCACCCGAGGGGGTGACTAGCGGGAGCCAGACCCAGTACTTC.

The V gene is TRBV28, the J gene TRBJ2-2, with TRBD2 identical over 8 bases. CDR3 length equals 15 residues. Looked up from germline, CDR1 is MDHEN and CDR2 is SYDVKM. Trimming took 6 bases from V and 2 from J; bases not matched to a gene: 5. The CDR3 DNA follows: TGTGCCAGCAGACCGGGACTAGTAAACACCGGGGAGCTGTTTTTT. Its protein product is CASRPGLVNTGELFF.

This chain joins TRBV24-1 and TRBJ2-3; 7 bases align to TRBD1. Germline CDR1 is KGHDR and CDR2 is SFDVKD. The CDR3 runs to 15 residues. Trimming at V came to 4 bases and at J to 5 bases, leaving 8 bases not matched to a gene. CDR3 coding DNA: TGTGCCACCAGTGACAACCGGGACAGAAAAGATACGCAGTATTTT. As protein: CATSDNRDRKDTQYF.

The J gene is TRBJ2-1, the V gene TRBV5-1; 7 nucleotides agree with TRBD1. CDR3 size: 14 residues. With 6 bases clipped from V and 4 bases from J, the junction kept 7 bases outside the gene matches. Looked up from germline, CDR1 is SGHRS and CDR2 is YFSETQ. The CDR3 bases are TGCGCCAGCACCCCGGGACAGAGTTACAATGAGCAGTTCTTC. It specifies CASTPGQSYNEQFF.

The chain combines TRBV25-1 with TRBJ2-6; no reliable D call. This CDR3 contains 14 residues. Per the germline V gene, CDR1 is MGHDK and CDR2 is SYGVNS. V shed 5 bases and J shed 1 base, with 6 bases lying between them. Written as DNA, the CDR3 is TGTGCCAGCAGTCGAGGTTCTGGGGCCAACGTCCTGACTTTC. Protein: CASSRGSGANVLTF.

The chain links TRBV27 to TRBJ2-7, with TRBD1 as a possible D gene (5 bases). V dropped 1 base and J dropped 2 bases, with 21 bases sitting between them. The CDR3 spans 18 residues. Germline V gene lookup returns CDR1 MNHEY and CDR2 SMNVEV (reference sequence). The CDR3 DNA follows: TGTGCCAGCAGTTTATTCGACAGCTCCCGATCATCAACCTACGAGCAGTACTTC. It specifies CASSLFDSSRSSTYEQYF.

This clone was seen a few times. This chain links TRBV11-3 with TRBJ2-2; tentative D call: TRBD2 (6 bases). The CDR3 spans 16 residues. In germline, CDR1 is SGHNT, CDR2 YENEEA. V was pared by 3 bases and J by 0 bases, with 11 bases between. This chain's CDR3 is CASSLSSGANTGELFF. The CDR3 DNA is TGTGCCAGCAGCTTGTCGTCGGGAGCGAACACCGGGGAGCTGTTTTTT.

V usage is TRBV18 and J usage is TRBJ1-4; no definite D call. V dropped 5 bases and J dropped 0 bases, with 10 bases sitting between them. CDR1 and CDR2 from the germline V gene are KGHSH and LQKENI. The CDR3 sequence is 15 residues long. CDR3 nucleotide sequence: TGTGCCAGCTCATCGGAGATTGCAACTAATGAAAAACTGTTTTTT. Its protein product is CASSSEIATNEKLFF. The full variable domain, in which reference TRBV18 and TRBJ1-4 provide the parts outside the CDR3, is NAGVMQNPRHLVRRRGQEARLRCSPMKGHSHVYWYRQLPEEGLKFMVYLQKENIIDESGMPKERFSAEFPKEGPSILRIQQVVRGDSAAYFCASSSEIATNEKLFFGSGTQLSVL.

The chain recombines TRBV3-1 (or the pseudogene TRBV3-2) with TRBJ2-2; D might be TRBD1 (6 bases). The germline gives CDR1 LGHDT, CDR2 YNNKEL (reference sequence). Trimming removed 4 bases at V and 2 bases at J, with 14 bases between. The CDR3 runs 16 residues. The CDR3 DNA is TGTGCCAGCAGCCCCATGACAGGACGAAACACCGGGGAGCTGTTTTTT. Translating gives CASSPMTGRNTGELFF.

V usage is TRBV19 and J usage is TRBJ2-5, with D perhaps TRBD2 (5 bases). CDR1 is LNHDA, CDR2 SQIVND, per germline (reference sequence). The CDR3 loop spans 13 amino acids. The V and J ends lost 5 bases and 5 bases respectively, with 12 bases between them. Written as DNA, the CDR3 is TGTGCCAGTAGTCCCGGACCGGGGGAGACCCAGTACTTC. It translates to CASSPGPGETQYF.

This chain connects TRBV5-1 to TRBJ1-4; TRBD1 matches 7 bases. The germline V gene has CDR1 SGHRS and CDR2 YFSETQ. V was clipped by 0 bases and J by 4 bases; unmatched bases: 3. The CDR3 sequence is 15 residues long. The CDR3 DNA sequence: TGCGCCAGCAGCTTGGGGGACAGACATAATGAAAAACTGTTTTTT. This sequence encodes CASSLGDRHNEKLFF.

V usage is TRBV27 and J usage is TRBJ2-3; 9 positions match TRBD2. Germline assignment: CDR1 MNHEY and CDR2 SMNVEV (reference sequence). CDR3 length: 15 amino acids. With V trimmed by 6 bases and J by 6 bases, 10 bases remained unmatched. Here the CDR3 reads CASSPPSGRRDTQYF. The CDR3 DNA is TGTGCCAGCAGCCCACCAAGCGGGAGGAGGGATACGCAGTATTTT.

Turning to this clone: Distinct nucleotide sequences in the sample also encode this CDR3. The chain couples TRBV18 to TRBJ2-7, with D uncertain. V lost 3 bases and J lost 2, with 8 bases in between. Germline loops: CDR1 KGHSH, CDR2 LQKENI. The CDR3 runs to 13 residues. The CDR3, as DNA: TGTGCCAGCTCACCGGGCCTCACCTACGAGCAGTACTTC. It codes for CASSPGLTYEQYF.

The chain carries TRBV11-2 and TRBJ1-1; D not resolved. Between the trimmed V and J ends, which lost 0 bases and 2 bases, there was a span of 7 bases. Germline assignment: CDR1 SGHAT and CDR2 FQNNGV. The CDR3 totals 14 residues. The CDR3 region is CASSLDPGNTEAFF. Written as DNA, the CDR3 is TGTGCCAGCAGCTTAGATCCGGGAAACACTGAAGCTTTCTTT.

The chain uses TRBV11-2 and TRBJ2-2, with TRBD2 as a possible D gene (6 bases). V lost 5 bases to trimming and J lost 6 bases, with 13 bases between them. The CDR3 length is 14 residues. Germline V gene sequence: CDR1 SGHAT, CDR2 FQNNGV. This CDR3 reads CASSPTSPAGELFF. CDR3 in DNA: TGTGCCAGCAGCCCAACTAGCCCCGCCGGGGAGCTGTTTTTT.

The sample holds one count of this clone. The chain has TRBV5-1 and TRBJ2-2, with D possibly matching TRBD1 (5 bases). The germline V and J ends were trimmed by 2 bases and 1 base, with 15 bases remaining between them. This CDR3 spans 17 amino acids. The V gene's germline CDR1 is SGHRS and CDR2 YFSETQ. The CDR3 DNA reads TGCGCCAGCAGCTTCGGGCAGGGAATCGGGAACACCGGGGAGCTGTTTTTT. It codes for CASSFGQGIGNTGELFF.

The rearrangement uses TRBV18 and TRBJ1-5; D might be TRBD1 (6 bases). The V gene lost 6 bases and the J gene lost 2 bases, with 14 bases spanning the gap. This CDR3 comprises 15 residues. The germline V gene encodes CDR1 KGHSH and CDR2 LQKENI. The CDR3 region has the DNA TGTGCCAGCTCCCTTGAGACAGGTGGCAATCAGCCCCAGCATTTT. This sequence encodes CASSLETGGNQPQHF.

This chain's CDR3 is CASSQRTEGYTF. CDR3 DNA: TGTGCCAGCAGCCAACGGACAGAAGGCTACACCTTC. This chain joins TRBV3-1 (or the pseudogene TRBV3-2) and TRBJ1-2; D possibly corresponds to TRBD1 (6 bases). CDR1 and CDR2 from the germline V gene are LGHDT and YNNKEL (reference sequence). CDR3 length: 12 amino acids. Trimming removed 2 bases at V and 8 bases at J, with 9 bases between.

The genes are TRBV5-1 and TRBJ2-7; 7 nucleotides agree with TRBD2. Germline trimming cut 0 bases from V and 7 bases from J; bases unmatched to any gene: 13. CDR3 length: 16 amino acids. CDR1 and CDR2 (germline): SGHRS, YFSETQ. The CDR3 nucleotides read TGCGCCAGCAGCTTGGAGGCGGGAGAAGCCCTTCGGGAGCAGTACTTC. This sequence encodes CASSLEAGEALREQYF.